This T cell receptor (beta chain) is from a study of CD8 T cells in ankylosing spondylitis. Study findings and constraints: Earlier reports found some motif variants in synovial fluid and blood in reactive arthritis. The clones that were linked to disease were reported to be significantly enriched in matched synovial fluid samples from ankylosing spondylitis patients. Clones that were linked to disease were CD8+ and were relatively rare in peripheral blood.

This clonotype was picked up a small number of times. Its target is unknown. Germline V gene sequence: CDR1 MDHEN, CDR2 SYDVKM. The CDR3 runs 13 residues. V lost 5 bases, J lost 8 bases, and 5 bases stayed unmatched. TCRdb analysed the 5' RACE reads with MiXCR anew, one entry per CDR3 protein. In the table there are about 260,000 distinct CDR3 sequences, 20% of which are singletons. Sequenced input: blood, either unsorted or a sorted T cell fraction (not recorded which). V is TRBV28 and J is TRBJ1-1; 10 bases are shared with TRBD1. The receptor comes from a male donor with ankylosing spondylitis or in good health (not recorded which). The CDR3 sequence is CASSPWTGGEAFF. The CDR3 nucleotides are TGTGCCAGCAGTCCCTGGACAGGGGGAGAAGCTTTCTTT. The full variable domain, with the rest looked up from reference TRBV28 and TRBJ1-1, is DVKVTQSSRYLVKRTGEKVFLECVQDMDHENMFWYRQDPGLGLRLIYFSYDVKMKEKGDIPEGYSVSREKKERFSLILESASTNQTSMYLCASSPWTGGEAFFGQGTRLTVV.